Below, 2 T cell receptor beta chains from the same sample are listed, as sequenced in a study of T cell clonality in common variable immunodeficiency (dated by TCRdb to the mid-2010s). Libraries came from the immunoSEQ multiplex PCR assay. The immuneACCESS repertoire file appears here via TCRdb, limited to in-frame rearrangements. These files lack a portion of the clones; in checked studies, under half of the deficit traces to unresolved V genes, and the cause of the others is not known. With 35,000 to 50,000 clones recorded, this sample contains no clone counted only once. The ten top clones hold about 0.7% of the sample. Sequencing used peripheral blood mononuclear cells. These TCRs come from a person aged 18 to 75 in good health.

In its sample, this clone was seen many times. The read terminates 3 residues ahead of where the CDR3 ends, so the germline J gene completes it. This rearrangement joins TRBV20-1 to TRBJ1-1; tentatively, D is TRBD1 (6 bases). The V end lost 6 bases, the J end lost 3 bases, and 17 bases lay between the germline ends. The CDR3 is 14 residues long. Germline assignment: CDR1 DFQATT and CDR2 SNEGSKA (reference sequence). The CDR3 DNA, read in part, is TGCAGTGCCAAATATCCCCAGGGGCACACTGAA. This codes for CSAKYPQGHTE. The full CDR3 protein is CSAKYPQGHTEAFF.

This clone was observed many times. The read stops 3 residues short of the end of the CDR3; the missing end is completed from the germline J gene. The genes are TRBV10-3 and TRBJ2-7, with 7 positions matching TRBD1. The V gene's germline CDR1 is ENHRY and CDR2 SYGVKD. Germline trimming cut 7 bases from V and 0 bases from J; bases unmatched to any gene: 3. The CDR3 runs 13 residues. CDR3 in amino acids: CAITRDSSYEQYF. Partial CDR3 DNA: TGTGCCATCACCAGGGACAGCTCCTACGAG.